This T cell receptor beta chain was captured in a study of T cells in localized non-small cell lung cancer (dated by TCRdb to the early 2020s). At the level of the whole study: Comparing tumors with uninvolved tumor-adjacent lungs, the study looked at the T cell repertoires of roughly 250 patients with early-stage NSCLC. NSCLC patients had a mean age of approximately 70 years, and 120 to 150 were male and about a hundred female. The cohort was made up of around 220 treatment-naive NSCLC patients whose localized lung tumors had been resected.

At diagnosis, tumor, uninvolved tumor-adjacent lung and peripheral blood were collected and then preserved as a mix of FFPE and fresh-frozen material. TCR beta CDR3 regions were sequenced from DNA using the immunoSEQ Assay. Per the authors' processing: T cell density was computed as TCR beta template counts normalized to usable DNA estimated by amplifying housekeeping genes. The preseqR package was used to estimate richness by extrapolating to 400,000 templates for PBMC samples and to 120,000 templates for tissue samples. Clonality was defined as one minus Pielou's evenness. Differential abundance testing on productive amino-acid clonotypes, with a minimum total count of 5 and an alpha of 0.1, was used to identify tissue-enriched TCRs. Repertoire overlap between compartments was quantified with the Jaccard Index and Morisita Overlap Index. TCR beta CDR3s were clustered by GLIPH together with public tetramer-defined viral CDR3s, and at least three viral sequences plus V-gene enrichment were required for viral motifs. Held by TCRdb, this immuneACCESS table contains in-frame sequences only and omits some clones. Under half of the omission traces to an unresolved V gene where checked; the cause of the rest is unknown. The DNA gave D and trimming, while V, J and clone size come from that table. In this sample the table shows 1,500 to 2,000 clones, 26% of which occur a single time. Roughly an eighth of the sample belongs to the ten largest clones.

The research as a whole found: Longer overall survival was associated with higher blood T cell density, whereas shorter survival was associated with higher adjacent-lung clonality. Of the top 100 tumor clones, a median of roughly 60 were detected in paired uninvolved adjacent lung; 28 were also among that lung's top 100. Because the study design was exploratory, TCR variables were selected using unadjusted p-values without false-discovery rate correction. Multi-region tumor sequencing was not performed, so intratumor heterogeneity could not be excluded. Uninvolved tumor-adjacent lung showed the highest T cell clonality, higher than tumor, which suggests more focused antigenic responses in the uninvolved tumor-adjacent lung.

V loses 5 bases, J loses 5 bases, and the germline ends lie 15 bases apart. The CDR3, cysteine through phenylalanine, is 14 amino acids long. Of all the DNA, just the CDR3 is kept, 42 bases in frame from base 1. This clone is described as medium-sized (0.01 to 0.1%). Its antigen is unknown. No much larger clone exists at a distance of one base, and base qualities are not known. This receptor chain uses TRBV7-1 and TRBJ2-5; the D gene assignment is perhaps TRBD1 or TRBD2, with each matching 5 bases. TRBV7-1 is reported as an ORF; its role is uncertain. Here the sequenced sample was lung tumor tissue, taken before any cancer treatment. The TCR comes from a woman aged 40-69 years with stage II lung adenocarcinoma. The DNA sequence is given as TGTGCCAGCAGCCCAGAGAGGGGCATGGAGACCCAGTACTTC. Translation gives CASSPERGMETQYF.